The rows below give T cell receptor beta chains drawn from one sample of a study of T cells in Graves' hyperthyroidism and ophthalmopathy. From the multiplex PCR reads, TCRdb called clonotypes with MiXCR, one entry per CDR3 protein. The data contain about 350,000 distinct CDR3 sequences, roughly 14% of them singletons. The sample comprised blood. The origin of the receptors is a woman between 25 and 40 years old with Graves' hyperthyroidism. CDR3s include the opening cysteine and the closing phenylalanine or tryptophan. A D gene is named only where the DNA matches it firmly. Clone size appears in some rows only: once, few, many, or a class for an expanded clone.

DNA,CDR3,J,V,D,size
TGTGCCAGCAGCTTAGATCACGGGGGCACAGATACGCAGTATTTT,CASSLDHGGTDTQYF,TRBJ2-3,TRBV11-2,.,.
TGTGCCAGCAGCTTAGATGGGGACATTCAGTACTTC,CASSLDGDIQYF,TRBJ2-4,TRBV7-9,.,.
TGCGCCAGCAGCCCGGACACACCAGGGATTTCACCCCTCCACTTT,CASSPDTPGISPLHF,TRBJ1-6,TRBV5-1,.,.
TGTGCCAGCACCGCGGGACACTCGAACACCGGGGAGCTGTTTTTT,CASTAGHSNTGELFF,TRBJ2-2,TRBV28,.,many
TGTGCCAGCGTACGGGAGGCCTTCTACAATGAGCAGTTCTTC,CASVREAFYNEQFF,TRBJ2-1,TRBV6-1,TRBD2,many
TGCAGCTTTTTGCGCGTTACTGAAGCTTTCTTT,CSFLRVTEAFF,TRBJ1-1,TRBV29-1,.,many
TGTGCCAGCAGTTTTGGGGGGCGCCTCAATGAGCAGTTCTTC,CASSFGGRLNEQFF,TRBJ2-1,TRBV28,.,few
TGTGCCAGCAGTTATCAGGAGGGACTAGCGGGCCAAAGGTCCTACAATGAGCAGTTCTTC,CASSYQEGLAGQRSYNEQFF,TRBJ2-1,TRBV28,TRBD2,many
TGTGCCAGCACCTCGACCTACGGAGGTGAAGCTTTCTTT,CASTSTYGGEAFF,TRBJ1-1,TRBV28,.,many
TGCAGTGCTAGAGACCCGGACAGCCAGAGCTCCTATAATTCACCCCTCCACTTT,CSARDPDSQSSYNSPLHF,TRBJ1-6,TRBV20-1,.,few
TGTGCCAGCAGTACCACAGGGGGCGGATACTTCAACTATGGCTACACCTTC,CASSTTGGGYFNYGYTF,TRBJ1-2,TRBV28,TRBD1,.
TGTGCCAGCCTCCAACAGGGAGGGACGTTGAACACCGGGGAGCTGTTTTTT,CASLQQGGTLNTGELFF,TRBJ2-2,TRBV27,.,.
TGTGCCAGCAGTTACTTGGGGGAGGGCACATATACGCAGTATTTT,CASSYLGEGTYTQYF,TRBJ2-3,TRBV6-6,TRBD2,many
TGTGCCAGCAGCTTAACGCGTTCTAGCAATCAGCCCCAGCATTTT,CASSLTRSSNQPQHF,TRBJ1-5,TRBV11-2,.,many
TGTGCCATCCCGGGGGGGACCACCGGGGAGCTGTTTTTT,CAIPGGTTGELFF,TRBJ2-2,TRBV19,TRBD2,few
TGTGCCAGCAGTTTGGGAGGGGCCAAAAACATTCAGTACTTC,CASSLGGAKNIQYF,TRBJ2-4,TRBV28,TRBD2,many
TGTGCCAGCAGTCGAACAGGGAATTATAATTCACCCCTCCACTTT,CASSRTGNYNSPLHF,TRBJ1-6,TRBV9,.,.
TGTGCCACCAGTGATTTTTTCCGGGGGGACACCGGGGAGCTGTTTTTT,CATSDFFRGDTGELFF,TRBJ2-2,TRBV24-1,TRBD2,.
TGTGCCACCAGTGGGGGACTCCAGAACACTGAAGCTTTCTTT,CATSGGLQNTEAFF,TRBJ1-1,TRBV24-1,.,.
TGTGCCAGCAGCTTAGGGTCAGGGATCGGAAACACCATATATTTT,CASSLGSGIGNTIYF,TRBJ1-3,TRBV11-2,.,few
TGTGCCAGCAGGTCGGGGGACAACACAGATACGCAGTATTTT,CASRSGDNTDTQYF,TRBJ2-3,TRBV28,.,many
TGTGCCAGCAGCGACTTGGGCGGACAGAACCTTGGAAACACCATATATTTT,CASSDLGGQNLGNTIYF,TRBJ1-3,TRBV5-5,.,few
TGTGCCAGCAGCCCTCGGGACGGCTTCCTTTCCTACAATGAGCAGTTCTTC,CASSPRDGFLSYNEQFF,TRBJ2-1,TRBV7-8,.,many
TGTGCCAGTAGTATGGACAGGGGGGTCGGGGAGCTGTTTTTT,CASSMDRGVGELFF,TRBJ2-2,TRBV19,TRBD1,many
TGCGCCAGCAGCTTGGACAGGGGCTCTGGGGGCAACGTCCTGACTTTC,CASSLDRGSGGNVLTF,TRBJ2-6,TRBV5-1,TRBD1,.
TGTGCCAGCAGTCTCCCCTTTGACAGTCCCTACGAGCAGTACTTC,CASSLPFDSPYEQYF,TRBJ2-7,TRBV28,.,many
TGTGCCATCAGTCGGACTAGCGGGGCCTACAATGAGCAGTTCTTC,CAISRTSGAYNEQFF,TRBJ2-1,TRBV10-3,TRBD2,.
TGTGCCAGCAGCTTACATAGCGGGAGTGGATACAATGAGCAGTTCTTC,CASSLHSGSGYNEQFF,TRBJ2-1,TRBV7-2,TRBD2,many
TGTGCCAGCAGCTTCTCTAGCGGGGTCAATGAGCAGTTCTTC,CASSFSSGVNEQFF,TRBJ2-1,TRBV7-2,TRBD2,many
TGTGCCTGGGAAAAACAGGAAGGGAAAGCTTTCTTT,CAWEKQEGKAFF,TRBJ1-1,TRBV30,.,.
TGTGCCAGCAGTGCTCGGGGGAAAACTAGCGGCCAGATCGATACGCAGTATTTT,CASSARGKTSGQIDTQYF,TRBJ2-3,TRBV27,TRBD2,few